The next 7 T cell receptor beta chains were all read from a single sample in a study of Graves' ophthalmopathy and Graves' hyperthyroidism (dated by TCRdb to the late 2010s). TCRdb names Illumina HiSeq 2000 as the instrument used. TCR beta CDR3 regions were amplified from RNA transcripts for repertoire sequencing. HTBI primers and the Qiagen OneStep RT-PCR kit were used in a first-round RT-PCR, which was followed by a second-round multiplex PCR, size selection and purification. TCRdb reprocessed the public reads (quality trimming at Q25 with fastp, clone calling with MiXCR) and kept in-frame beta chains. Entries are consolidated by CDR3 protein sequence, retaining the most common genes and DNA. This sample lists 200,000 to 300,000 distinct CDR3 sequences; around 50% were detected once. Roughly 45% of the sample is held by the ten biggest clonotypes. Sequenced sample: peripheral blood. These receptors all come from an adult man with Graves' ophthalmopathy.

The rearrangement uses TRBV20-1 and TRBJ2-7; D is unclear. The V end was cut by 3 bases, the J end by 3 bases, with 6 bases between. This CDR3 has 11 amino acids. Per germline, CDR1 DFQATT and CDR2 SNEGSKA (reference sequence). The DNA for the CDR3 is TGCAGTGCTAGGCCTGACTACGAGCAGTACTTC. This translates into CSARPDYEQYF.

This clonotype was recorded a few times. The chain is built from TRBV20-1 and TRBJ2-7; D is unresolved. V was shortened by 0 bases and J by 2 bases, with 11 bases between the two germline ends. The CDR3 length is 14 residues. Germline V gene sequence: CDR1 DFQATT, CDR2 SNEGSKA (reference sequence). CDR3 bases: TGCAGTGCTAGAGATCATGAAGGTACCTACGAGCAGTACTTC. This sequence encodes CSARDHEGTYEQYF.

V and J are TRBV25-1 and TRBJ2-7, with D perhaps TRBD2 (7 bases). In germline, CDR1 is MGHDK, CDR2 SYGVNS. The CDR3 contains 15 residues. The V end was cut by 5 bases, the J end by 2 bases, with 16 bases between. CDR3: CASSLGEGGTYEQYF. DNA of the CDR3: TGTGCCAGCAGTTTAGGGGAGGGGGGAACCTACGAGCAGTACTTC.

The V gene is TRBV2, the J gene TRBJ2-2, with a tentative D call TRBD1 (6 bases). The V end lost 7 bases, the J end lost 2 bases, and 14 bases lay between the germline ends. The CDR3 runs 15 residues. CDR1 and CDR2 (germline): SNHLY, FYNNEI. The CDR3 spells CASKIGGHNTGELFF. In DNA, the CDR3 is TGTGCCAGCAAGATAGGGGGACACAACACCGGGGAGCTGTTTTTT.

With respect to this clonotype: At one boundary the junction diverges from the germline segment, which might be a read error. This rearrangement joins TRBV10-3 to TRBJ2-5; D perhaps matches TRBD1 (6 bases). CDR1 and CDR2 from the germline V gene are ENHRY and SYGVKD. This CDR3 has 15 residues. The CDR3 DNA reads TGTGCCAGCAGTGAACCCAGGGGAAGGGAAGAGACCCAGTACTTC. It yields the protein CASSEPRGREETQYF.

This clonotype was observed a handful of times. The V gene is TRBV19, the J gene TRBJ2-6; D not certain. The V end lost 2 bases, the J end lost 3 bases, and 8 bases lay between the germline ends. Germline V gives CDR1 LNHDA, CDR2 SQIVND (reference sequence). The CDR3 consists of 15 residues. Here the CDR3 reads CASSITEFGANVLTF. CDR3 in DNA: TGTGCCAGTAGTATAACAGAATTTGGGGCCAACGTCCTGACTTTC.

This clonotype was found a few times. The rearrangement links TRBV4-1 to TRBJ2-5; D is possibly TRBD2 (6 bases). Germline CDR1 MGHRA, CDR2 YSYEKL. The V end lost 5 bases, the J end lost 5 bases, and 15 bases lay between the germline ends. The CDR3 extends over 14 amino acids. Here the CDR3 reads CASSLAVLGETQYF. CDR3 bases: TGCGCCAGCAGCTTAGCGGTGTTGGGTGAGACCCAGTACTTC.